The clone carrying this TCR beta chain was counted a single time. Its antigen remains unidentified. The CDR3 runs to 15 residues. Germline-derived CDR1 and CDR2 are SGDLS and YYNGEE. Trimming stripped 1 base from V and 1 base from J, with 11 bases between. Clones were sequenced by immunoSEQ multiplex PCR, and TCRdb holds only the in-frame ones, with some missing. The profile shows tens of thousands of clones, around 85% of them singletons. The sample originates from a study of graft-versus-host responses after intestinal transplantation. Study details: Grafts that recipients had were multivisceral, liver-intestinal, or isolated intestinal transplants. The recipients all started with anti-thymocyte globulin induction and then took tacrolimus and steroids for roughly 3 years.

The receptor's source is a human donor who was the organ donor for an intestinal transplant. Sequenced material: unstimulated CD4+ T cells sorted from spleen or lymph node cells, taken before transplant. The chain is built from TRBV9 and TRBJ1-1; tentative D call: TRBD1 (5 bases). CDR3 protein: CASSVQGTPNTEAFF. The CDR3 coding sequence is TGTGCCAGCAGCGTACAGGGTACTCCGAACACTGAAGCTTTCTTT.